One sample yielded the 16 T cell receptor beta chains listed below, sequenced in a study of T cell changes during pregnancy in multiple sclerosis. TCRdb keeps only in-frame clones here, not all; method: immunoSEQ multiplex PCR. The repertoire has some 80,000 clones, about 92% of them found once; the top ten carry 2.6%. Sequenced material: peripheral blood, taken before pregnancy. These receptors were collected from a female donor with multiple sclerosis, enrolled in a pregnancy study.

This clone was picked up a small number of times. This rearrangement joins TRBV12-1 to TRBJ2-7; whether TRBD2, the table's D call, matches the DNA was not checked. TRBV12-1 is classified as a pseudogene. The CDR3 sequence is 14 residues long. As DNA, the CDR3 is TGTGCCAGCAGTCAAGTTGCGGCCCCCTTCTTTCAGTACTTC. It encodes CASSQVAAPFFQYF.

CDR3 protein: CASSWGQGALNEQYF. As DNA, the CDR3 is TGTGCCAGCAGCTGGGGTCAGGGGGCGTTGAACGAGCAGTACTTC. This sequence joins TRBV7-9 and TRBJ2-7, with TRBD1 matching over 8 bases. After removal of 4 bases from V and 5 bases from J, the junction contained 10 bases not matched to a gene. The CDR3 is made up of 15 amino acids. Germline loops: CDR1 SEHNR, CDR2 FQNEAQ (reference sequence).

The CDR3: CASSDSTGGPGELFF. For the CDR3, the DNA is TGTGCCAGCAGTGACTCGACGGGAGGGCCCGGGGAGCTGTTTTTT. This chain uses TRBV6-4 with TRBJ2-2; 8 nucleotides match TRBD2. Germline V gene sequence: CDR1 MRHNA, CDR2 SNTAGT. The CDR3 is made up of 15 amino acids. With 0 bases clipped from V and 6 bases from J, the junction kept 3 bases outside the gene matches.

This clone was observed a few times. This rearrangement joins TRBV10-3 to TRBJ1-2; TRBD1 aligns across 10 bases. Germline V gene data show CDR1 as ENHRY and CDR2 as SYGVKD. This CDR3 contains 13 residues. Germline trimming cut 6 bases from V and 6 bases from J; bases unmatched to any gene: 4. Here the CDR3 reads CAIRPGTGDGYTF. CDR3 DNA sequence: TGTGCCATCAGGCCCGGGACAGGGGATGGCTACACCTTC.

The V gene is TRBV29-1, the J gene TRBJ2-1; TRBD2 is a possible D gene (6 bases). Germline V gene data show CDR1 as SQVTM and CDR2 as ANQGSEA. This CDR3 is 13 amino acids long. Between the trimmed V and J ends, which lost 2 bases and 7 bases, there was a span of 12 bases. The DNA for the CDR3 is TGCAGCGTTGAACCCCCAGGGAGGAATGAGCAGTTCTTC. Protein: CSVEPPGRNEQFF.

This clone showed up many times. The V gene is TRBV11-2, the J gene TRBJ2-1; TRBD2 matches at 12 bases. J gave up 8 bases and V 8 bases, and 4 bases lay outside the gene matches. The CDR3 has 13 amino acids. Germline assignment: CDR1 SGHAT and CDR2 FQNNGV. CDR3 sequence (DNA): TGTGCCAGCCTTGCTAGCGGGAGGGATGAGCAGTTCTTC. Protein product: CASLASGRDEQFF.

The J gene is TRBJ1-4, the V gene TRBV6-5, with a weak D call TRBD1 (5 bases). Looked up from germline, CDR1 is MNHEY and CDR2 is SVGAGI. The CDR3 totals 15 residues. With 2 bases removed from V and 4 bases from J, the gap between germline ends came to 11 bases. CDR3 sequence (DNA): TGTGCCAGCAGTTACGAGACAGCTAGTAATGAAAAACTGTTTTTT. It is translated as CASSYETASNEKLFF.

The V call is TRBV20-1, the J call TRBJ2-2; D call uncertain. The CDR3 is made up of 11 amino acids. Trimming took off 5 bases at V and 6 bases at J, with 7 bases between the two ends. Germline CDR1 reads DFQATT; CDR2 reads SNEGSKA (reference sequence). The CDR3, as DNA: TGCAGTGCTTCTAACGCCGGGGAGCTGTTTTTT. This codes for CSASNAGELFF.

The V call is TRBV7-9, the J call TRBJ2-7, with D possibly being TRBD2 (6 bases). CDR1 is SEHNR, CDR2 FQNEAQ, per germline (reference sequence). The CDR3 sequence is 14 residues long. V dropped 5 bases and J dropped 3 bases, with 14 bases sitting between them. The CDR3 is CASSGGSGDYEQYF. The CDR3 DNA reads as TGTGCCAGCAGCGGGGGGTCTGGGGACTACGAGCAGTACTTC.

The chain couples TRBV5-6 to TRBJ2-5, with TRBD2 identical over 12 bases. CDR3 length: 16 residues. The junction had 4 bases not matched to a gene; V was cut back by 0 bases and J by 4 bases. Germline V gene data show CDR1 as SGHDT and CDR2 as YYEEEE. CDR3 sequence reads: CASSLGTSGIGETQYF. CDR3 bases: TGTGCCAGCAGCTTGGGGACTAGCGGGATAGGAGAGACCCAGTACTTC. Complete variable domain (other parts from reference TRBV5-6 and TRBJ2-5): DAGVTQSPTHLIKTRGQQVTLRCSPKSGHDTVSWYQQALGQGPQFIFQYYEEEERQRGNFPDRFSGHQFPNYSSELNVNALLLGDSALYLCASSLGTSGIGETQYFGPGTRLLVL.

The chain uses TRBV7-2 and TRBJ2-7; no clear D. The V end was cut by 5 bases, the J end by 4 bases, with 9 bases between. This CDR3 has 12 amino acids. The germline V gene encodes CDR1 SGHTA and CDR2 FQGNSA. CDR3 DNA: TGTGCCAGCAGCGAAGACTGGTACGAGCAGTACTTC. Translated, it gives CASSEDWYEQYF.

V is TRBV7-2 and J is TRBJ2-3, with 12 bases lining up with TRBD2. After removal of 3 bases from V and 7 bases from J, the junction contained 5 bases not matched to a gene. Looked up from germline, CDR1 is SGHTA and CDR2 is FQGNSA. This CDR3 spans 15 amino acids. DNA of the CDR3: TGTGCCAGCAGCTTGACTAGCGGGAGTATGAATACGCAGTATTTT. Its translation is CASSLTSGSMNTQYF.

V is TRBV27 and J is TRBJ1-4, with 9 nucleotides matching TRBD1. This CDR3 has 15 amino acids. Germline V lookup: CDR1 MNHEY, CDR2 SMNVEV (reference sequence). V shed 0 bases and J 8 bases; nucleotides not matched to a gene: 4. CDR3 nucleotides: TGTGCCAGCAGTTTATCCGGGACAGGGTTGGAAAAACTGTTTTTT. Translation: CASSLSGTGLEKLFF.

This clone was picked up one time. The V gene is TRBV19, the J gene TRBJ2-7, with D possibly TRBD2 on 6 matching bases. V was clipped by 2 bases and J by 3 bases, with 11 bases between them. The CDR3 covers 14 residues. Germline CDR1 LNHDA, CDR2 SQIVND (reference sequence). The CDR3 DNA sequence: TGTGCCAGTAGTATACGGGCGGGAAGCTACGAGCAGTACTTC. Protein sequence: CASSIRAGSYEQYF.

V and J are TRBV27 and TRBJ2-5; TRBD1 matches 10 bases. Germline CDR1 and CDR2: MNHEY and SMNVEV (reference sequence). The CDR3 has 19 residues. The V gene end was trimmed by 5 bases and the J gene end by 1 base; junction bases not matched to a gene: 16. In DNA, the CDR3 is TGTGCCAGCAGTCCTCACGAGACCGGGACAGGGGACTTCCAAGAGACCCAGTACTTC. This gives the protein CASSPHETGTGDFQETQYF.

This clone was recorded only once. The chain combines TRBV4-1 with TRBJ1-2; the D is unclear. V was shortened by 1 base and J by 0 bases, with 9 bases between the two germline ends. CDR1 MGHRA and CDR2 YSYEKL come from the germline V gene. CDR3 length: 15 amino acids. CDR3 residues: CASSQVQAANYGYTF. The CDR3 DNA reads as TGCGCCAGCAGCCAAGTTCAGGCAGCTAACTATGGCTACACCTTC.